This T cell receptor beta chain was obtained from a study of cytomegalovirus exposure and HLA in healthy donors. Study findings and constraints: Many donors shared some public TCRs, even though most TCR sequences were rare. First-cohort TCR clusters were later found to tend to co-occur in the roughly 110 validation repertoires. Associated with cytomegalovirus, according to the listing, were around 170 TCR beta chains.

The CDR3 consists of 13 residues. Trimming left V 5 bases short and J 6 bases short, with 11 bases between. Germline-derived CDR1 and CDR2 are MDHEN and SYDVKM. Donors were drawn from the approximately 130-subject validation cohort, separate from the approximately 680-subject first cohort. Concerning this clone itself: Antigen unknown.

TCRdb's table, derived via immunoSEQ multiplex PCR, lists solely in-frame clones and lacks some. This table has more than 60,000 clones, around 97% appearing once. The origin of this receptor is a woman aged 18 to 35 in good health and CMV-seropositive. The J gene is TRBJ2-1, the V gene TRBV28, with unresolved D. The sample comprised PBMCs. The CDR3 is CASSTLQVNEQFF. CDR3 bases: TGTGCCAGCAGTACACTCCAGGTCAATGAGCAGTTCTTC. Full variable domain (outside the CDR3, taken from reference TRBV28 and TRBJ2-1): DVKVTQSSRYLVKRTGEKVFLECVQDMDHENMFWYRQDPGLGLRLIYFSYDVKMKEKGDIPEGYSVSREKKERFSLILESASTNQTSMYLCASSTLQVNEQFFGPGTRLTVL.